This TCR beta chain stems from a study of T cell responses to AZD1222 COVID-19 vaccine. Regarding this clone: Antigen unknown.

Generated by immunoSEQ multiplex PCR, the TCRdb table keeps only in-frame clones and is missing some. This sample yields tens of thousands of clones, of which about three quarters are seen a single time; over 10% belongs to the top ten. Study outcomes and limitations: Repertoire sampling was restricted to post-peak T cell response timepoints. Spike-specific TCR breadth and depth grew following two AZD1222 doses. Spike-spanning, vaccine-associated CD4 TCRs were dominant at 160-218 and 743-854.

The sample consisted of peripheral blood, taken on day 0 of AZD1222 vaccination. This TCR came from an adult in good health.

As DNA, the CDR3 is TGTGCCAGCAGTTTATTCGGGCTTGAGGCAGATACGCAGTATTTT. It is translated as CASSLFGLEADTQYF. The chain recombines TRBV28 with TRBJ2-3; D not resolved. The V and J ends lost 1 base and 4 bases respectively, with 12 bases between them. The CDR3 has 15 amino acids. Germline V CDR1 and CDR2: MDHEN, SYDVKM.